This T cell receptor (beta chain) derives from a study of post-analysis software for immune sequencing data. Study-level results: Comparison of patients with controls showed 5 or 6 TRBV segments more frequent in patients, TRBV5-6, TRBV5-1 and TRBV20-1 among them.

Unique molecular identifiers featured in each of the TCR beta cDNA libraries. Input amounts of 1 to 10 million T cells were used. These gave roughly 500,000 cDNA molecules, so each molecule approximated one T cell. TCRdb reprocessed the PCR reads with MiXCR, giving one entry per CDR3 protein. The sample includes some 370,000 distinct CDR3 sequences, roughly 30% of them seen just once. In its sample, this clonotype was seen many times. Its antigen remains unidentified. The CDR3 covers 14 residues. Trimming left V 2 bases short and J 0 bases short, with 8 bases between. Germline assignment: CDR1 DFQATT and CDR2 SNEGSKA (reference sequence).

Sequencing was done on a sample of blood. The chain uses TRBV20-1 and TRBJ2-1; D gene uncertain. The receptor was isolated from a girl aged 5-17 years with multiple sclerosis. Here the CDR3 DNA reads TGCAGTGCTAGAATGCATAGCTCCTACAATGAGCAGTTCTTC. Translated, it gives CSARMHSSYNEQFF.